This T cell receptor delta chain was observed in a study of γδ T cells in repeated Plasmodium falciparum infection. In the study overall: Samples were taken at baseline, before some infections, and 21 days after each.

About this clone: This DNA's translation differs at residue 15 from TCRdb's protein, which comes from a much larger clone; a read error is likely, and the protein shown is translated from the DNA.

The CDR3 consists of 21 residues. Looked up from germline, CDR1 is TSWWSYY and CDR2 is QGS. V lost 5 bases and J lost 6; bases outside the gene matches: 23. TCRdb reapplied CATT to the multiplex PCR reads. The sample has more than 70,000 delta-chain clones; 0.85% to 1% are singletons. Vgamma9/Vdelta2+ and Vdelta2-negative gammadelta T cells were flow-sorted from PBMC for bulk sequencing. This chain joins TRDV1 and TRDJ2, with 11 bases identical to TRDD3. TCRdb is silent on the J gene; assignment here came from matching the DNA to germline. This sequence was found in a pool of human donors (malaria-infected and uninfected, not separated). Sequenced material: gamma-delta T cells from blood. CDR3 sequence (DNA): TGTGCTCTTGGGTTTTCCTACCTGCAAGACCTGGGGGATACTCAGGCAGCACAACTCTTCTTT. Translation gives CALGFSYLQDLGDTQAAQLFF.